The rows below give T cell receptor beta chains drawn from one sample of a study of blood T cell repertoires in COVID-19. Method: immunoSEQ multiplex PCR; TCRdb's copy keeps in-frame clones and lacks some. The repertoire holds roughly 430,000 clones, with roughly 86% as singletons. Material: PBMCs or T cells enriched from blood (not recorded which). The receptors stem from a woman aged 40 to 50 with acute COVID-19. Each CDR3 is given with its conserved first and last residue. The D gene is left open where the match is weak. Rows give clone size only sometimes, using once, few, many, or a class for an expanded clone.

j_gene	abundance	v_gene	d_gene	CDR3nt	CDR3aa
TRBJ1-2	.	TRBV19	.	TGTGCCAGTAGGGGACACCGGGACAACTATGGCTACACCTTC	CASRGHRDNYGYTF
TRBJ2-7	once	TRBV4-2	TRBD1	TGTGCCAGCAGCCAGTGGACAGGGGGGAGCTCCTACGAGCAGTACTTC	CASSQWTGGSSYEQYF
TRBJ2-7	.	TRBV5-1	.	TGCGCCAGCAGCTTTTCCGGAGGAGTTTACGAGCAGTACTTC	CASSFSGGVYEQYF
TRBJ1-3	once	TRBV14	TRBD1	TGTGCCAGCAGCCAACGATGGACAGGCTCCTCTGGAAACACCATATATTTT	CASSQRWTGSSGNTIYF
TRBJ1-2	.	TRBV7-6	TRBD1	TGTGCCAGCAGCGGATACCGGGACAGGGGGATCGGGGGCTACACCTTC	CASSGYRDRGIGGYTF
TRBJ2-6	.	TRBV19	.	TGTGCCAGTAGGGGGAGACCTGGGGCCAACGTCCTGACTTTC	CASRGRPGANVLTF
TRBJ2-1	.	TRBV7-2	.	TGTGCCAGCAGCTTAGATGGCGGGGAATGGTATGAGCAGTTCTTC	CASSLDGGEWYEQFF
TRBJ1-1	.	TRBV15	.	TGTGCCACCAGCAGAGACAGGGTGAACACTGAAGCTTTCTTT	CATSRDRVNTEAFF
TRBJ1-4	.	TRBV30	TRBD1	TGTGCCTGGAGTCGCTTGACAGGGGCTCATGAAAAACTGTTTTTT	CAWSRLTGAHEKLFF
TRBJ1-2	.	TRBV7-2	.	TGTGCCAGCAGCTCCGTTTATGGCTACACCTTC	CASSSVYGYTF
TRBJ2-5	.	TRBV6-5	.	TGTGCCAGCAGTTACACTGAGAAAGAGACCCAGTACTTC	CASSYTEKETQYF
TRBJ1-4	.	TRBV27	.	TGTGCCAGCAGTTTATTACTAGGACGGGAAAAACTGTTTTTT	CASSLLLGREKLFF
TRBJ1-3	.	TRBV6-5	.	TGTGCCAGTGGGCGTTCTGGAAACACCATATATTTT	CASGRSGNTIYF
TRBJ2-1	.	TRBV9	TRBD2	TGTGCCAGCAGCGGAACAGTAACTAGCGGGGCACAGTTCTTC	CASSGTVTSGAQFF
TRBJ1-3	.	TRBV5-6	TRBD1	TGTGCCAGCAGCCCCGGACAGGGGAGGGACACCATATATTTT	CASSPGQGRDTIYF
TRBJ2-7	.	TRBV24-1	TRBD1	TGTGCCACCAGTGCCCCGGGACAGGGGACCTACGAGCAGTACTTC	CATSAPGQGTYEQYF
TRBJ2-7	.	TRBV5-1	TRBD2	TGCGCCAGCAGCTTGGTACTAGCGGGGGGGCCAGGGTACGAGCAGTACTTC	CASSLVLAGGPGYEQYF
TRBJ1-3	.	TRBV7-9	.	TGTGCCAGCAGCTTAGGCAGTGAAAACACCATATATTTT	CASSLGSENTIYF
TRBJ2-2	.	TRBV15	.	TGTGCCACCAGCAGAGGAGGGCGAACCGGGGAGCTGTTTTTT	CATSRGGRTGELFF
TRBJ2-3	.	TRBV5-1	TRBD2	TGCGCCAGCAGCCCACTAGCGGGGGCCGATACGCAGTATTTT	CASSPLAGADTQYF
TRBJ1-1	.	TRBV2	TRBD1	TGTGCCAGCAGTTCGTCCGGGACAGGGGCTGCTTTCTTT	CASSSSGTGAAFF
TRBJ1-4	few	TRBV21-1	.	TGTGCCAGCATTTCCGACCAGGCAACTAATGAAAAACTGTTTTTT	CASISDQATNEKLFF
TRBJ1-5	.	TRBV7-2	TRBD1	TGTGCCAGCAGCTCAAGGACAGGGGTGCAGGTTAGCAATCAGCCCCAGCATTTT	CASSSRTGVQVSNQPQHF
TRBJ2-7	once	TRBV5-5	TRBD1	TGTGCCAGCATCCCGCCCAATGACAGGGATAGGACCTACGAGCAGTACTTC	CASIPPNDRDRTYEQYF
TRBJ1-1	.	TRBV5-5	TRBD1	TGTGCCAGCAGCTTTAGAACAGGGGTGAGCCAGAACACTGAAGCTTTCTTT	CASSFRTGVSQNTEAFF
TRBJ2-7	.	TRBV2	.	TGTGCCAGCAGCACCAGTGGCGGGGTCTCCTACGAGCAGTACTTC	CASSTSGGVSYEQYF
TRBJ1-1	.	TRBV12-5	.	TGTGCTAGTGGCTTCGACAGGCGTGGGATGAACACTGAAGCTTTCTTT	CASGFDRRGMNTEAFF
TRBJ1-2	.	TRBV2	.	TGTGCCAGCAGTGTATTGCCTGATCAGCGGTATGGCTACACCTTC	CASSVLPDQRYGYTF
TRBJ2-5	.	TRBV28	TRBD1	TGTGCCAGCAGTTTAGGGACAGTCCCAGAGACCCAGTACTTC	CASSLGTVPETQYF
TRBJ2-7	.	TRBV29-1	TRBD1	TGCAGCGTTGAGGGACCTAGGACAGGGGGCGGCGAGCAGTACTTC	CSVEGPRTGGGEQYF
TRBJ1-5	.	TRBV21-1	.	.	CASSVFGQGNKGSNQPQHF